This TCR beta chain was identified during a study of blood T cell repertoires in COVID-19. Under the authors' procedure: Estimation of nucleated cell counts relied on the amplification of reference gene primers. Using immunoSEQ multiplex PCR, the repertoire was profiled, and TCRdb retains in-frame clones only, with some absent. The DNA gave D and trimming, while V, J and clone size come from that table. The table has 150,000 to 200,000 clones, 79% seen once. The Seattle patients joined while their infection was active and were tracked longitudinally afterward. CDR3 length: 17 residues. Deletions cut 4 bases from V and 1 base from J, with 17 bases between. Germline-derived CDR1 and CDR2 are LGHNA and YSLEER. This clone has just a few counts.

The sequence derives from a woman aged 55-69 years with COVID-19, enrolled during active disease. The sequenced material came from peripheral blood. The rearrangement joins TRBV4-3 to TRBJ2-1; a weak D match, TRBD1 (6 bases). CDR3 amino acids: CASSRSGVQHSYNEQFF. DNA of the CDR3: TGCGCCAGCAGCCGGTCAGGGGTTCAGCATTCCTACAATGAGCAGTTCTTC.